Presented here are 2 T cell receptor beta chains from one specimen sequenced in a study of T cells after yellow fever vaccination. A single record per CDR3 protein comes from TCRdb applying MiXCR to the 5' RACE reads. The sample contains roughly 260,000 distinct CDR3 sequences, around 13% of which appear only once. Sequences were derived from CD4+ T cells sorted from PBMCs, sampled 45 days after the yellow fever booster vaccination. These receptors all come from a man aged 25-40 years who received the YFV17D yellow fever vaccine.

The rearrangement uses TRBV18 and TRBJ1-3, with D perhaps TRBD1 (5 bases). V gave up 2 bases and J gave up 6 bases, with 8 bases separating them. Germline CDR1 and CDR2: KGHSH and LQKENI. The length of the CDR3 is 13 residues. DNA of the CDR3: TGTGCCAGCTCACCAGGACACTCAAACACCATATATTTT. Its translation is CASSPGHSNTIYF.

The genes are TRBV7-2 and TRBJ2-2, with 7 positions matching TRBD2. The CDR3 is made up of 13 amino acids. V trimming: 8 bases; J trimming: 2 bases; junction bases outside the gene matches: 2. Germline CDR1 reads SGHTA; CDR2 reads FQGNSA. The CDR3 sequence: CASGRDNTGELFF. The CDR3 region has the DNA TGTGCCAGCGGGAGGGATAACACCGGGGAGCTGTTTTTT.